This section outlines one TCR beta chain sequence together with its context. These data belong to a study of T cell responses to AZD1222 COVID-19 vaccine. Only in-frame clones appear in the TCRdb table, and some are missing; sequencing was by immunoSEQ multiplex PCR. Of 65,000 to 85,000 clones detected, 75% to 85% appear once; the ten largest clones hold more than 13%. Trimming took off 4 bases at V and 6 bases at J, with 20 bases between the two ends. Germline V gene sequence: CDR1 SGDLS, CDR2 YYNGEE. This CDR3 region has 15 residues. The chain links TRBV9 to TRBJ2-7; D is perhaps TRBD2 (5 bases). The sequence was obtained from an adult who received the AZD1222 COVID-19 vaccine. The material sequenced was peripheral blood, taken 28 days after the second AZD1222 dose. DNA of the CDR3: TGTGCCAGCAGCCCCCATCGGATGGAGGCAGGCGAGCAGTACTTC. Translating gives CASSPHRMEAGEQYF.